This T cell receptor (beta chain) was sequenced during a study of CD8+ T cells in alopecia areata. Once RNA had been extracted, it was reverse transcribed into cDNA to act as the sequencing template. The repertoire was sequenced with immunoSEQ multiplex PCR; TCRdb's copy has only in-frame clones and lacks some. The sample consists of about 200,000 clones, around two fifths of them appearing once. Deletions cut 0 bases from V and 0 bases from J, with 6 bases between. The germline CDR1 and CDR2 sequences are LNHNV and YYDKDF (reference sequence). This CDR3 has 15 amino acids. A word on this clone: Additional DNA sequences in this sample encode the identical CDR3.

The treatment here: oral pan-JAK inhibitor, 5-10 mg twice daily. The clonotype originates from a human donor with alopecia areata. The V gene is TRBV15, the J gene TRBJ2-1; no reliable D call. The sample was CD4+ T cells sorted from blood, taken between weeks 30 and 35, from a patient treated with tofacitinib. CDR3 in amino acids: CATSRDSGSYNEQFF. The CDR3 DNA sequence: TGTGCCACCAGCAGAGATTCGGGCTCCTACAATGAGCAGTTCTTC. Full variable domain (outside the CDR3, taken from reference TRBV15 and TRBJ2-1): DAMVIQNPRYQVTQFGKPVTLSCSQTLNHNVMYWYQQKSSQAPKLLFHYYDKDFNNEADTPDNFQSRRPNTSFCFLDIRSPGLGDTAMYLCATSRDSGSYNEQFFGPGTRLTVL.